The rows below give T cell receptor beta chains drawn from one sample of a study of OX40 agonist ivuxolimab in advanced cancers. TCRdb's copy holds only in-frame clones and misses some; the assay was immunoSEQ multiplex PCR. This sample carries over 25,000 clones, about three quarters of them seen once, and the ten largest clones take approximately 20%. Sequences were derived from CD4+ or CD8+ T cells sorted from blood, sampled in a trial of the OX40 agonist ivuxolimab. The receptors were gathered from an adult with an advanced solid tumor such as melanoma, head and neck, liver or kidney cancer. The CDR3 runs from the conserved cysteine through the conserved F or W. The order of the fields is V gene, clone size, D gene, J gene, CDR3 DNA, CDR3 protein. The D gene is left open where the match is weak. The size field is filled for only some rows; it gives once, few, many or a size class.

v_call: TRBV30
clone_size: few
d_call: -
j_call: TRBJ1-6
cdr3_nt: TGTGCCTGGAGTGTACAGGGTTACTCACCCCTCCACTTT
cdr3_aa: CAWSVQGYSPLHF

v_call: TRBV5-1
clone_size: -
d_call: -
j_call: TRBJ2-2
cdr3_nt: TGCGCCAGCAGCTTGGTCGGGGCAGGGTACACCGGGGAGCTGTTTTTT
cdr3_aa: CASSLVGAGYTGELFF

v_call: TRBV25-1
clone_size: once
d_call: -
j_call: TRBJ1-2
cdr3_nt: TGTGCCAGCAACGGAGGGTGGGGCTACACCTTC
cdr3_aa: CASNGGWGYTF

v_call: TRBV19
clone_size: once
d_call: TRBD1
j_call: TRBJ2-5
cdr3_nt: TGTGCCAGTAGACGGGACAGCCAAGAGACCCAGTACTTC
cdr3_aa: CASRRDSQETQYF

v_call: TRBV29-1
clone_size: -
d_call: -
j_call: TRBJ1-2
cdr3_nt: TGCAGCGTTGGACGGGGGGCTGGTGGCTACACCTTC
cdr3_aa: CSVGRGAGGYTF

v_call: TRBV6-1
clone_size: -
d_call: -
j_call: TRBJ1-2
cdr3_nt: TGTGCCAGCAGTGAAGCCCCCAGGGATTCCGGTGGCTACACCTTC
cdr3_aa: CASSEAPRDSGGYTF

v_call: TRBV7-5
clone_size: -
d_call: -
j_call: TRBJ2-2
cdr3_nt: TGTGTCAGAAGCTTATGGGGGACAGTGAACACCGGGGAGCTGTTTTTT
cdr3_aa: CVRSLWGTVNTGELFF

v_call: TRBV30
clone_size: -
d_call: -
j_call: TRBJ1-1
cdr3_nt: TGTGCCTGGAGTGTGTTGAACTCGGGCACTGAAGCTTTCTTT
cdr3_aa: CAWSVLNSGTEAFF

v_call: TRBV28
clone_size: -
d_call: -
j_call: TRBJ2-6
cdr3_nt: TGTGCCGCTAGGGGTGGGGGATCCTCTGGGGCCAACGTCCTGACTTTC
cdr3_aa: CAARGGGSSGANVLTF

v_call: TRBV4-1
clone_size: -
d_call: TRBD1
j_call: TRBJ2-3
cdr3_nt: TGCGCCAGCAGCCGCTCGGGGGACAGGAACACAGATACGCAGTATTTT
cdr3_aa: CASSRSGDRNTDTQYF

v_call: TRBV5-1
clone_size: -
d_call: -
j_call: TRBJ2-3
cdr3_nt: TGCGCCAGCAGCTCCGGACTAAGCACAGATACGCAGTATTTT
cdr3_aa: CASSSGLSTDTQYF

v_call: TRBV7-9
clone_size: -
d_call: -
j_call: TRBJ2-1
cdr3_nt: TGTGCCAGCAGCTTCCAATCCTACAATGAGCAGTTCTTC
cdr3_aa: CASSFQSYNEQFF

v_call: TRBV30
clone_size: -
d_call: -
j_call: TRBJ2-1
cdr3_nt: TGTGCCTGGAGCGCCCCCGACAATGAGCAGTTCTTC
cdr3_aa: CAWSAPDNEQFF

v_call: TRBV10-2
clone_size: -
d_call: TRBD1
j_call: TRBJ2-3
cdr3_nt: TGCGCCAGCAGACCCAGAAACAGGGGGCTAGATACGCAGTATTTT
cdr3_aa: CASRPRNRGLDTQYF

v_call: TRBV7-9
clone_size: -
d_call: -
j_call: TRBJ1-3
cdr3_nt: TGTGCCAGCAGCTTAGGTCTCGGCTCTTTCGGAAACACCATATATTTT
cdr3_aa: CASSLGLGSFGNTIYF

v_call: TRBV7-9
clone_size: -
d_call: TRBD1
j_call: TRBJ1-1
cdr3_nt: TGTGCCAGCAGCAAGGGACAGATGAACACTGAAGCTTTCTTT
cdr3_aa: CASSKGQMNTEAFF

v_call: TRBV18
clone_size: -
d_call: -
j_call: TRBJ1-4
cdr3_nt: TGTGCCAGCTCACCAAAAACTCCAGCCTCATTGGGTGAAAAACTGTTTTTT
cdr3_aa: CASSPKTPASLGEKLFF

v_call: TRBV10-2
clone_size: -
d_call: TRBD2
j_call: TRBJ2-3
cdr3_nt: TGCGCCAGCAGTTTGACTAGCGGGGGGGCTGGAGATACGCAGTATTTT
cdr3_aa: CASSLTSGGAGDTQYF

v_call: TRBV7-2
clone_size: once
d_call: TRBD2
j_call: TRBJ2-3
cdr3_nt: TGTGCCAGCAGCTGGACTAGCGGGGATACGCAGTATTTT
cdr3_aa: CASSWTSGDTQYF

v_call: TRBV9
clone_size: once
d_call: -
j_call: TRBJ1-6
cdr3_nt: TGTGCCAGCAGCGTAGATCAGGGATCAGAACCCCTCCACTTT
cdr3_aa: CASSVDQGSEPLHF

v_call: TRBV6-1
clone_size: -
d_call: -
j_call: TRBJ2-5
cdr3_nt: TGTGCCAGCAGTGAAACGGTGGGGACCCAGTACTTC
cdr3_aa: CASSETVGTQYF

v_call: TRBV6-1
clone_size: once
d_call: -
j_call: TRBJ2-7
cdr3_nt: TGTGCCAGCAGTGAAGGGGCAGGCGAGCAGTACTTC
cdr3_aa: CASSEGAGEQYF

v_call: TRBV6-1
clone_size: -
d_call: -
j_call: TRBJ2-4
cdr3_nt: TGTGCCAGCAGTGAAGCGAACATTCAGTACTTC
cdr3_aa: CASSEANIQYF

v_call: TRBV5-1
clone_size: -
d_call: -
j_call: TRBJ1-5
cdr3_nt: TGCGCCAGCATCAGGGGAGGCCAGCCCCAGCATTTT
cdr3_aa: CASIRGGQPQHF

v_call: TRBV2
clone_size: -
d_call: TRBD2
j_call: TRBJ2-1
cdr3_nt: TGTGCCAGCAGTGGGCTTCGGGGTAGCGGGGGTGCTTCCTACAATGAGCAGTTCTTC
cdr3_aa: CASSGLRGSGGASYNEQFF

v_call: TRBV7-2
clone_size: few
d_call: TRBD2
j_call: TRBJ2-1
cdr3_nt: TGTGCCAGCAGCACCCGGACTAGCGGGGGGGTATACAATGAGCAGTTCTTC
cdr3_aa: CASSTRTSGGVYNEQFF

v_call: TRBV2
clone_size: -
d_call: -
j_call: TRBJ2-2
cdr3_nt: TGTGCCAGCATCGGAGGGGGGGCTAACACCGGGGAGCTGTTTTTT
cdr3_aa: CASIGGGANTGELFF

v_call: TRBV28
clone_size: few
d_call: -
j_call: TRBJ1-1
cdr3_nt: TGTGCCAGCAGTTCTCACGGGCTCTTGTCGACTGAAGCTTTCTTT
cdr3_aa: CASSSHGLLSTEAFF

v_call: TRBV2
clone_size: few
d_call: -
j_call: TRBJ1-6
cdr3_nt: TGTGCCAGCAGTGAGGAGTTCAAGTCACCCCTCCACTTT
cdr3_aa: CASSEEFKSPLHF

v_call: TRBV15
clone_size: -
d_call: TRBD1
j_call: TRBJ2-5
cdr3_nt: TGTGCCACCAGCGACCCAGCGGGACAGGGGGTTGAGACCCAGTACTTC
cdr3_aa: CATSDPAGQGVETQYF

v_call: TRBV4-1
clone_size: -
d_call: -
j_call: TRBJ1-5
cdr3_nt: TGCGCCAGCAGCCAAGGTGAGATCCATAGCAATCAGCCCCAGCATTTT
cdr3_aa: CASSQGEIHSNQPQHF

v_call: TRBV21-1
clone_size: -
d_call: -
j_call: TRBJ2-7
cdr3_nt: TGTGCCAGCAGCAAAGCGGAGACTAACCCGGGGGAGCAGTACTTC
cdr3_aa: CASSKAETNPGEQYF

v_call: TRBV4-1
clone_size: few
d_call: -
j_call: TRBJ1-2
cdr3_nt: TGCGCCAGCAGCCAAGGTCCCCTCTCGGGCTACACCTTC
cdr3_aa: CASSQGPLSGYTF

v_call: TRBV2
clone_size: -
d_call: TRBD1
j_call: TRBJ2-7
cdr3_nt: TGTGCCAGCACCGGCCAGGGGGCAGTTATGCGCCACGAGCAGTACTTC
cdr3_aa: CASTGQGAVMRHEQYF

v_call: TRBV30
clone_size: few
d_call: -
j_call: TRBJ1-3
cdr3_nt: TGTGCCTGGAATGTCGGAAACACCATATATTTT
cdr3_aa: CAWNVGNTIYF

v_call: TRBV10-1
clone_size: -
d_call: TRBD1
j_call: TRBJ2-7
cdr3_nt: TGCGCCAGCAGTCCCGGACAGGATGTCTCCTACGAGCAGTACTTC
cdr3_aa: CASSPGQDVSYEQYF

v_call: TRBV6-1
clone_size: -
d_call: -
j_call: TRBJ2-3
cdr3_nt: TGTGCCAGCAGTGAACACAGGGCTGTAGGACGAGATACGCAGTATTTT
cdr3_aa: CASSEHRAVGRDTQYF

v_call: TRBV27
clone_size: -
d_call: TRBD1
j_call: TRBJ2-7
cdr3_nt: TGTGCCAGCAAGGACAGGGGGCTCTACGAGCAGTACTTC
cdr3_aa: CASKDRGLYEQYF

v_call: TRBV10-3
clone_size: -
d_call: -
j_call: TRBJ2-2
cdr3_nt: TGTGCCATCAGAGTACAAGCGAACACCGGGGAGCTGTTTTTT
cdr3_aa: CAIRVQANTGELFF

v_call: TRBV10-1
clone_size: few
d_call: TRBD1
j_call: TRBJ1-1
cdr3_nt: TGCGCCAGCAGTGCGCTGAGGGGGCGAGAGGCTGAAGCTTTCTTT
cdr3_aa: CASSALRGREAEAFF

v_call: TRBV28
clone_size: -
d_call: -
j_call: TRBJ2-6
cdr3_nt: TGTGCCAGCAGTTATGGACAGCCTGGGGCCAACGTCCTGACTTTC
cdr3_aa: CASSYGQPGANVLTF

v_call: TRBV4-2
clone_size: -
d_call: TRBD1
j_call: TRBJ2-7
cdr3_nt: TGTGCCAGCAGCCAAGATACAGGGGCGACTTACGAGCAGTACTTC
cdr3_aa: CASSQDTGATYEQYF

v_call: TRBV18
clone_size: once
d_call: -
j_call: TRBJ1-2
cdr3_nt: TGTGCCAGCTCACCATTTCGTACAGGCATGGTCTATGGCTACACCTTC
cdr3_aa: CASSPFRTGMVYGYTF

v_call: TRBV18
clone_size: -
d_call: TRBD1
j_call: TRBJ2-1
cdr3_nt: TGTGCCAGCTCACCAACCCCGGGACAGGGGTCCTACAATGAGCAGTTCTTC
cdr3_aa: CASSPTPGQGSYNEQFF

v_call: TRBV11-3
clone_size: -
d_call: -
j_call: TRBJ1-1
cdr3_nt: TGTGCCAGCAGCCAAGGACGGAACACTGAAGCTTTCTTT
cdr3_aa: CASSQGRNTEAFF

v_call: TRBV29-1
clone_size: -
d_call: TRBD1
j_call: TRBJ1-1
cdr3_nt: TGCAGCGTTGGGGCACAGGGGGGGAACACTGAAGCTTTCTTT
cdr3_aa: CSVGAQGGNTEAFF

v_call: TRBV5-6
clone_size: -
d_call: -
j_call: TRBJ1-5
cdr3_nt: TGTGCCAGCAGCCACCCCGGGAACAATCAGCCCCAGCATTTT
cdr3_aa: CASSHPGNNQPQHF

v_call: TRBV5-1
clone_size: -
d_call: -
j_call: TRBJ2-3
cdr3_nt: TGCGCCAGCAGCTTGGACCTAGCCCCCTCAACAGATACGCAGTATTTT
cdr3_aa: CASSLDLAPSTDTQYF

v_call: TRBV7-9
clone_size: -
d_call: -
j_call: TRBJ2-1
cdr3_nt: TGTGCCAGCAGCTTGGGTCATGAGCAGTTCTTC
cdr3_aa: CASSLGHEQFF

v_call: TRBV11-2
clone_size: -
d_call: TRBD2
j_call: TRBJ2-5
cdr3_nt: TGTGCCAGCAGCCTCGGGACTAGCGGGGCCTTGGGGGAGACCCAGTACTTC
cdr3_aa: CASSLGTSGALGETQYF

v_call: TRBV6-5
clone_size: -
d_call: -
j_call: TRBJ1-2
cdr3_nt: TGTGCCAGCAGTTACTCGGGAAAGACAGGTGGCTACACCTTC
cdr3_aa: CASSYSGKTGGYTF

v_call: TRBV6-5
clone_size: few
d_call: TRBD1
j_call: TRBJ1-2
cdr3_nt: TGTGCCAGCAGTTACAGGGGGCAGAGCTATGGCTACACCTTC
cdr3_aa: CASSYRGQSYGYTF

v_call: TRBV6-5
clone_size: -
d_call: -
j_call: TRBJ1-2
cdr3_nt: TGTGCCAGCAGTCTCACCCAAGGGACAAACTATGGCTACACCTTC
cdr3_aa: CASSLTQGTNYGYTF

v_call: TRBV27
clone_size: -
d_call: TRBD2
j_call: TRBJ2-1
cdr3_nt: TGTGCCAGCAGTCCACAACTAGCGGGGTCACCTAATGAGCAGTTCTTC
cdr3_aa: CASSPQLAGSPNEQFF

v_call: TRBV10-1
clone_size: few
d_call: -
j_call: TRBJ1-6
cdr3_nt: TGCGCCAGCAAGGAGGGGGGCGGGGCGCACAATTCACCCCTCCACTTT
cdr3_aa: CASKEGGGAHNSPLHF

v_call: TRBV2
clone_size: -
d_call: TRBD1
j_call: TRBJ2-1
cdr3_nt: TGTGCCAGCAGTGCCCGCAGGGGGTGGATACAGTTCTTC
cdr3_aa: CASSARRGWIQFF

v_call: TRBV10-3
clone_size: -
d_call: -
j_call: TRBJ1-5
cdr3_nt: TGTGCCATCAGTGAGGGTAGCAATCAGCCCCAGCATTTT
cdr3_aa: CAISEGSNQPQHF

v_call: TRBV6-5
clone_size: once
d_call: TRBD2
j_call: TRBJ2-5
cdr3_nt: TGTGCCAGCAGTTACCGGGGACTAGCCGGGACCCAGTACTTC
cdr3_aa: CASSYRGLAGTQYF

v_call: TRBV13
clone_size: -
d_call: TRBD1
j_call: TRBJ2-2
cdr3_nt: TGTGCCAGCAGCTTACTGGTGGGACAGGGAGACGGGGAGCTGTTTTTT
cdr3_aa: CASSLLVGQGDGELFF